These 22 T cell receptor beta chains share one sample of origin, sequenced in a study of CD8 T cells in Susac syndrome. RNA was extracted with the RNeasy kit, and a quantity of roughly 0.5 to 1 ug was reverse transcribed using random hexamers. TCRdb processed the immunoSEQ multiplex PCR reads anew with MiXCR; each CDR3 protein has one entry. The data contain 130,000 or so distinct CDR3 sequences, 80% of them singletons. The specimen sequenced was CD8+ T cells from PBMCs. The receptor set was obtained from a human donor with multiple sclerosis.

The CDR3 region is CASSFQGRVDNEQFF. In DNA form, the CDR3 reads TGTGCCAGCAGCTTTCAGGGGCGGGTGGACAATGAGCAGTTCTTC. The J gene is TRBJ2-1, the V gene TRBV7-2, with D tentatively TRBD1 (6 bases). With 3 bases removed from V and 5 bases from J, the gap between germline ends came to 14 bases. The germline V gene encodes CDR1 SGHTA and CDR2 FQGNSA. This CDR3 comprises 15 residues. The full variable domain, its missing parts supplied by reference TRBV7-2 and TRBJ2-1, is GAGVSQSPSNKVTEKGKDVELRCDPISGHTALYWYRQSLGQGLEFLIYFQGNSAPDKSGLPSDRFSAERTGGSVSTLTIQRTQQEDSAVYLCASSFQGRVDNEQFFGPGTRLTVL.

This clonotype has only a few counts. CDR3 sequence (DNA): TGCGCCAGCAGCACTGACAGGGCCTCCTACGAGCAGTACTTC. It yields the protein CASSTDRASYEQYF. The chain links TRBV4-1 to TRBJ2-7; the match to TRBD1 covers 7 bases. With V trimmed by 5 bases and J by 0 bases, 4 bases remained unmatched. The germline V gene encodes CDR1 MGHRA and CDR2 YSYEKL. The CDR3 totals 14 residues.

This chain uses TRBV12-3 or TRBV12-4 with TRBJ1-5; tentative D call: TRBD1 (5 bases). The CDR3 is made up of 13 amino acids. V was trimmed by 6 bases and J by 0 bases, leaving 6 bases between them. Here the CDR3 DNA reads TGTGCCAGCAGGGACACTAGCAATCAGCCCCAGCATTTT. It encodes CASRDTSNQPQHF.

The CDR3 nucleotides are TGTGCTTCTGCTAGCGGGGCCTACAATGAGCAGTTCTTC. Amino acid sequence: CASASGAYNEQFF. V is TRBV27 and J is TRBJ2-1; 9 bases are shared with TRBD2. Germline assignment: CDR1 MNHEY and CDR2 SMNVEV (reference sequence). The CDR3 loop spans 13 amino acids.

The V call is TRBV4-3, the J call TRBJ2-3; no firm D call. Per germline, CDR1 LGHNA and CDR2 YSLEER. The CDR3 is 17 amino acids. V dropped 0 bases and J dropped 3 bases, with 16 bases sitting between them. The CDR3 region is CASSQDYFSGPTDTQYF. CDR3 sequence (DNA): TGCGCCAGCAGCCAAGACTATTTTTCTGGGCCTACAGATACGCAGTATTTT.

The CDR3 sequence is CASSEGQGLATNEKLFF. The CDR3 nucleotides are TGTGCCAGCAGTGAGGGACAGGGGCTAGCAACTAATGAAAAACTGTTTTTT. This rearrangement joins TRBV2 to TRBJ1-4; 10 bases are a match to TRBD1. The CDR3 totals 17 residues. With 3 bases clipped from V and 0 bases from J, the junction kept 4 bases outside the gene matches. The V gene's germline CDR1 is SNHLY and CDR2 FYNNEI.

This clonotype showed up many times. This chain connects TRBV28 to TRBJ2-3, with D possibly being TRBD1 or TRBD2 (5 bases each). Germline V gene data show CDR1 as MDHEN and CDR2 as SYDVKM. With 6 bases removed from V and 5 bases from J, the gap between germline ends came to 21 bases. There are 16 residues in the CDR3. This chain's CDR3 is CASSTTRVGRGDTQYF. In DNA form, the CDR3 reads TGTGCCAGCAGCACCACCAGGGTAGGCCGGGGAGATACGCAGTATTTT.

This chain joins TRBV12-3 or TRBV12-4 and TRBJ1-1, with 10 bases fitting TRBD1. The CDR3 contains 17 residues. Germline trimming cut 6 bases from V and 4 bases from J; bases unmatched to any gene: 14. The CDR3 nucleotides are TGTGCCAGCAGGCCGACAGGGGGCTACCAACAGGGCACTGAAGCTTTCTTT. Its translation is CASRPTGGYQQGTEAFF.

With regard to this clonotype: The junction and the germline gene differ at one end; a read error may be behind it. This chain connects TRBV7-7 to TRBJ2-5; D is possibly TRBD1 or TRBD2 (5 bases each). The germline V gene encodes CDR1 SSHAT and CDR2 FNYEAQ (reference sequence). This CDR3 is built from 14 residues. The CDR3: CASSLARQFETQYF. CDR3 bases: TGTGCTAGCAGCCTAGCCCGACAGTTTGAGACCCAGTACTTC.

The chain uses TRBV28 and TRBJ2-1; TRBD2 aligns across 10 bases. Per the germline V gene, CDR1 is MDHEN and CDR2 is SYDVKM. J lost 7 bases, V lost 2 bases, and 8 bases had no gene match. The CDR3 runs 16 residues. The CDR3 bases are TGTGCCAGCAGTTTACAGCGGGGGGGCTTAGGGAATGAGCAGTTCTTC. Translation: CASSLQRGGLGNEQFF.

V gene TRBV7-9 combines with J gene TRBJ1-2; 8 nucleotides align to TRBD1. This CDR3 spans 16 amino acids. The V gene end was trimmed by 6 bases and the J gene end by 1 base; junction bases not matched to a gene: 10. Germline CDR1 is SEHNR and CDR2 is FQNEAQ (reference sequence). The CDR3 coding sequence is TGTGCCAGCAGGGAAGACAGGGGCGGCCTTAACTATGGCTACACCTTC. Its translation: CASREDRGGLNYGYTF.

V and J are TRBV27 and TRBJ2-7; TRBD2 agrees at 9 bases. Germline CDR1 is MNHEY and CDR2 is SMNVEV (reference sequence). This CDR3 is built from 14 residues. The ends lost 6 bases at V and 3 bases at J; junction bases unmatched: 6. The CDR3 region has the DNA TGTGCCAGCAGCCAAGCGGGGGGCGTCTACGAGCAGTACTTC. This codes for CASSQAGGVYEQYF.

This rearrangement joins TRBV2 to TRBJ2-1, with 8 bases that match TRBD2. V lost 1 base, J lost 3 bases, and 2 bases stayed unmatched. From germline, CDR1 is SNHLY and CDR2 FYNNEI. This CDR3 is built from 15 residues. DNA for the CDR3: TGTGCCAGCAGTGAAGAACTAGCGGACTACAATGAGCAGTTCTTC. Translated, it gives CASSEELADYNEQFF.

This chain joins TRBV19 and TRBJ2-2; weak D call: TRBD1 (6 bases). The V gene's germline CDR1 is LNHDA and CDR2 SQIVND (reference sequence). Trimming pared 1 base from V and 4 bases from J, leaving 7 bases between. The CDR3 runs 14 residues. CDR3 DNA: TGTGCCAGTAGTATAGGACAGGTCACCGGGGAGCTGTTTTTT. Translating gives CASSIGQVTGELFF.

CDR3 nucleotides: TGTGCCAGCAGCTTCAGCCCCTCACTAGGGGACCATCAGCCCCAGCATTTT. Translated: CASSFSPSLGDHQPQHF. The chain is built from TRBV7-9 and TRBJ1-5; tentatively, D is TRBD1 (5 bases). Trimming cost V 3 bases and J 5 bases, with 20 bases left between them. CDR3 size: 17 residues. CDR1 is SEHNR and CDR2 is FQNEAQ in the germline V gene (reference sequence).

V is TRBV28 and J is TRBJ1-2; the D gene is possibly TRBD1 (5 bases). Looked up from germline, CDR1 is MDHEN and CDR2 is SYDVKM. Trimming pared 3 bases from V and 4 bases from J, leaving 12 bases between. The CDR3 is made up of 14 amino acids. The CDR3 spells CASSLRMTAYGYTF. CDR3 bases: TGTGCCAGCAGTTTGAGAATGACAGCCTATGGCTACACCTTC.

Only a few counts were recorded for this clonotype. The chain joins TRBV28 to TRBJ1-1; TRBD1 matches 8 bases. Trimming took 2 bases from V and 1 from J; bases not matched to a gene: 3. The CDR3 runs 15 residues. Germline CDR1 MDHEN, CDR2 SYDVKM. The CDR3 region is CASSLGTGANTEAFF. For the CDR3, the DNA is TGTGCCAGCAGTTTAGGGACAGGAGCGAACACTGAAGCTTTCTTT.

J is TRBJ1-2 and V is TRBV19; weak D call: TRBD1 (6 bases). The CDR3 consists of 15 residues. Trimming took off 6 bases at V and 4 bases at J, with 18 bases between the two ends. Per the germline V gene, CDR1 is LNHDA and CDR2 is SQIVND (reference sequence). CDR3 in amino acids: CASSDFDRKIYGYTF. The CDR3 DNA is TGTGCCAGTAGCGATTTCGACAGGAAAATCTATGGCTACACCTTC.

The chain recombines TRBV28 with TRBJ1-6, with 7 positions matching TRBD1. J was trimmed by 3 bases and V by 5 bases; bases with no gene match: 13. CDR1 MDHEN and CDR2 SYDVKM come from the germline V gene. The CDR3 consists of 18 residues. In nucleotides, the CDR3 is TGTGCCAGCAGTCGATACCGACCGGGACAGATCTATAATTCACCCCTCCACTTT. Translation gives CASSRYRPGQIYNSPLHF.

The genes are TRBV7-8 and TRBJ2-3; D uncertain. From germline, CDR1 is SGHVS and CDR2 FQNEAQ. The CDR3 runs to 13 residues. Trimming stripped 8 bases from V and 4 bases from J, with 13 bases between. The chain's CDR3 is CASASTTADTQYF. Written as DNA, the CDR3 is TGTGCCAGCGCGTCGACCACTGCAGATACGCAGTATTTT.

This rearrangement joins TRBV6-1 to TRBJ2-3; D may be TRBD2 (5 bases). Trimming pared 4 bases from V and 2 bases from J, leaving 13 bases between. Per germline, CDR1 MNHNS and CDR2 SASEGT. The CDR3 consists of 15 residues. The chain's CDR3 is CASSGPRTFTDTQYF. CDR3 nucleotide sequence: TGTGCCAGCAGTGGACCGAGGACTTTCACAGATACGCAGTATTTT.

A word on this clonotype: A clone one base away is much larger, so this may be a read error. The rearrangement uses TRBV7-6 and TRBJ1-1; D may be TRBD1 (5 bases). This CDR3 comprises 15 residues. The V end lost 5 bases, the J end lost 11 bases, and 24 bases lay between the germline ends. Germline-derived CDR1 and CDR2 are SGHVS and FNYEAQ. CDR3 sequence (DNA): TGTGCCAGCAGCCAAGCTCTGGACCCCCGACAGACGGCTTTCTTT. Translating it yields CASSQALDPRQTAFF.